The sequence of this TCR beta chain was determined in a study of human versus mouse CDR3 diversity and MHC coevolution. Study-wide findings and caveats: The lowest clonal inequality scores came from most of the three human donors. Human CDR3s averaged more deletions and insertions than mouse CDR3s.

Regarding this clone: The antigen is unknown.

Germline values: CDR1 SGHAT, CDR2 FQNNGV. Trimming at V came to 3 bases and at J to 5 bases, leaving 9 bases not matched to a gene. This CDR3 region has 16 residues. Assay: immunoSEQ multiplex PCR; the TCRdb copy retains only in-frame clones and omits some. Of tens of thousands of clones in the sample, roughly 93% are singletons; the top ten hold around 18%. The gene calls are TRBV11-2 and TRBJ2-7; 11 bases agree with TRBD2. The receptor comes from a person aged 55 to 75 in good health. The sequenced material came from naive CD4+ T cells from blood. Subset meaning: CD45RO-negative CD62L-positive naive CD4 T cells. CDR3 region: CASSLLSGRAPDEQYF. In nucleotides, the CDR3 is TGTGCCAGCAGCTTGCTTAGCGGGAGGGCCCCCGACGAGCAGTACTTC.